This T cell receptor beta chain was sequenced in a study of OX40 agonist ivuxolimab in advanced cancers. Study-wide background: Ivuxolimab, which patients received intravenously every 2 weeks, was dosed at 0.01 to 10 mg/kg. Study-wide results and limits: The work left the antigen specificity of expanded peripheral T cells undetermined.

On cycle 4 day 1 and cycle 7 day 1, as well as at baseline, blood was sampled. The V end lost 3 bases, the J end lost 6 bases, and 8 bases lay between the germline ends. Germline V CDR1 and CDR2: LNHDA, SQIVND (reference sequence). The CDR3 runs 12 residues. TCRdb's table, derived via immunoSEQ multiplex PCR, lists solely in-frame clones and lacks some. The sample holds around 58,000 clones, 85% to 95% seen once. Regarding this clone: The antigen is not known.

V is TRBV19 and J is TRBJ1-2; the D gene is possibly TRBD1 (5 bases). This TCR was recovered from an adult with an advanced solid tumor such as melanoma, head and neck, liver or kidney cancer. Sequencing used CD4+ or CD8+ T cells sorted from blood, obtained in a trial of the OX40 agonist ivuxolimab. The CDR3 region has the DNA TGTGCCAGTAGTATTGGAGGGGATGGCTACACCTTC. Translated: CASSIGGDGYTF.